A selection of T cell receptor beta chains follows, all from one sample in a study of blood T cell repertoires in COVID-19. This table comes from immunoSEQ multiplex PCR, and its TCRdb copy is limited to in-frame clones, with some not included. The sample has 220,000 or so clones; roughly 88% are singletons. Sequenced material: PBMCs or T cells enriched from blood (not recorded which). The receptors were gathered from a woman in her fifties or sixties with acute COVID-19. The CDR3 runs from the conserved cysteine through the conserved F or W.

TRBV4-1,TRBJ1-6,CASSQDWGQGYSYNSPLHF
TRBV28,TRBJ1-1,CASSDGTGGTEAFF
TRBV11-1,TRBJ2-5,CASSLGAFQETQYF
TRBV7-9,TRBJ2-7,CASSSPPGQGVYEQYF
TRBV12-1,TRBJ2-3,CASTLRRAGVGTDTQYF
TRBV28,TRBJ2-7,CASTRDRVYEQYF
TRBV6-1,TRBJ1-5,CASSEARPQHF
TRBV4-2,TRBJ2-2,CASSQVRGTGELFF
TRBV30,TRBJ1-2,CAWSLTGVGYTF
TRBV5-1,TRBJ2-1,CASSRGLTDHNEQFF
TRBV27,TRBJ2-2,CASSLFPGAGTGELFF
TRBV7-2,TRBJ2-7,CASSLGTSGFYEQYF
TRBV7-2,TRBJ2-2,CASSQRGGQGVRTGELFF
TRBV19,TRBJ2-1,CASSPGTYNEQFF
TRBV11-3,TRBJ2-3,CASSRLAGDNTDTQYF
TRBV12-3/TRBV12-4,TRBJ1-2,CASSLPWGDGYTF
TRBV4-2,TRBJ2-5,CASSQEAGVWETQYF
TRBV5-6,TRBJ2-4,CASRGKAKNIQYF
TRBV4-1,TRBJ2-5,CASSQDRLAGGGETQYF
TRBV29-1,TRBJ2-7,CSVEQGAYEQYF
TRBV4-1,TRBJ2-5,CASSRPGTAEETQYF
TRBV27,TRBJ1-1,CASSLLTVNTEAFF
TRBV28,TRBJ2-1,CASSLYSSNEQFF
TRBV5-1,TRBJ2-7,CASSLAAPGSEQYF
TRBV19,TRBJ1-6,CASKDRPNSPLHF
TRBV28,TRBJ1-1,CASSLAPRVWFAEAFF
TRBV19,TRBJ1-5,CASRDPTAPYSNQPQHF
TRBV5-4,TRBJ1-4,CASSIGGNNEKLFF
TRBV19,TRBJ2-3,CASSISGQGGDTQYF
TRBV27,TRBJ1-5,CASSLAGVQPQHF
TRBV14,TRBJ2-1,CASSQESSGSSYNEQFF
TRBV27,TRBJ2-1,CASSSLENEQFF
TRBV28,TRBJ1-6,CASSFYGVESPLHF
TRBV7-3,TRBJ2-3,CASSFGTSGRVDTQYF
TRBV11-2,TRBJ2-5,CASSLVSGGVKTQYF
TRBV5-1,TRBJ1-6,CASVRGPSPLHF
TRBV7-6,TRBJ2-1,CASSSSGASYNEQFF
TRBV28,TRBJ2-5,CASSLPGKETQYF
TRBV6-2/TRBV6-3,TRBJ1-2,CASSAGSSVRYTF
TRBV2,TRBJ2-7,CASSEGVTYEQYF
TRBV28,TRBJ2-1,CASQPGQVSYNEQFF
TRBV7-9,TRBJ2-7,CASSLVQGDGEQYF
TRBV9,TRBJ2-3,CASSVAGGLRDTQYF
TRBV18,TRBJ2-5,CASSELRTQYF
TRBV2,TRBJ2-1,CASSLQGYNEQFF